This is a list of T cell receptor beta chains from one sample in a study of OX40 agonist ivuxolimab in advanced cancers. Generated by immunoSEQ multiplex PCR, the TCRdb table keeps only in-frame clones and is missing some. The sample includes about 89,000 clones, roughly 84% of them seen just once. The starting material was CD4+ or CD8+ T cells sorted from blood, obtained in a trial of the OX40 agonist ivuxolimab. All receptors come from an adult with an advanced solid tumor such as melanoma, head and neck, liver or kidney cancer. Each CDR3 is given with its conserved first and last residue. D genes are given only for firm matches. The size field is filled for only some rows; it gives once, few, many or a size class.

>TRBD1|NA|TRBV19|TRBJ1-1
TGTGCCAGTAGTATGGGACAGAGGAACACTGAAGCTTTCTTT
CASSMGQRNTEAFF
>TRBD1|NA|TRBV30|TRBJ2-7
TGTGCCTGGAGTTGGACAGGGGGCTCCTACGAGCAGTACTTC
CAWSWTGGSYEQYF
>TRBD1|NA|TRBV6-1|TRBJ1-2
TGTGCCAGCAGTACGACGACAGGGGCGAATGGCTACACCTTC
CASSTTTGANGYTF
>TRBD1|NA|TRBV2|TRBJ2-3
TGTGCCAGCAGCAGGGGGCAGGCAGATACGCAGTATTTT
CASSRGQADTQYF
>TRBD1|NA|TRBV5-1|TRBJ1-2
TGCGCCAGCAGCGTACAGGGGGCGACCCCTACTAACTATGGCTACACCTTC
CASSVQGATPTNYGYTF
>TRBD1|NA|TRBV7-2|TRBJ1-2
TGTGCCAGCAGCGAGGACAGGGGGCCTGGCTACACCTTC
CASSEDRGPGYTF
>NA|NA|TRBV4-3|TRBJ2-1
TGCGCCAGCAGCCAGGTCCCGGCCCAGCTCCGGTCTGGTGAGCAGTTCTTC
CASSQVPAQLRSGEQFF
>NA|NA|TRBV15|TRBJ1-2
TGTGCCACCAGCAGAAGCAGGGTAGGTGGCTACACCTTC
CATSRSRVGGYTF
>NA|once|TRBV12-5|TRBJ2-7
TGTGCTAGTGGTTCCGAAAGCACCTGGGGCCGCTACACCTACGAGCAGTACTTC
CASGSESTWGRYTYEQYF
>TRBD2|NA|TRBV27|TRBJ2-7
TGTGCCAGCAGTTTACAGGGACTACCAAACTCCTACGAGCAGTACTTC
CASSLQGLPNSYEQYF
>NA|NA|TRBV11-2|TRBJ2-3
TGTGCCAGCCGAGATTTTATGCACCTCACAGATACGCAGTATTTT
CASRDFMHLTDTQYF
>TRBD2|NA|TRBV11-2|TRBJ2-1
TGTGCCAGCAGCTTAGGTTCGGGGGGGCCTGGGAATGAGCAGTTCTTC
CASSLGSGGPGNEQFF
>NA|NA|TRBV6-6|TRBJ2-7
TGTGCCAGCAGTTACATAAGCCCCCCTAGGGAGCAGTACTTC
CASSYISPPREQYF
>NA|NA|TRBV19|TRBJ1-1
TGTGCCAGTAGTTTCCGGGGTTGGGGCACTGAAGCTTTCTTT
CASSFRGWGTEAFF
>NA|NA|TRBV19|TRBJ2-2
TGTGCCAGTAATCCCCTTTCGAACACCGGGGAGCTGTTTTTT
CASNPLSNTGELFF
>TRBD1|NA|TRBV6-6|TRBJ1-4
TGTGCCGGCAGGGGGGGACAGAAGGTAGAAAAACTGTTTTTT
CAGRGGQKVEKLFF
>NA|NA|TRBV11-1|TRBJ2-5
TGTGCCAGCAGCTTATTGGGGTCCAGCCGGGGGACCCAGTACTTC
CASSLLGSSRGTQYF
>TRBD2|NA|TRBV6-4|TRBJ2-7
TGTGCCAGCAGTCCTGGACTAGCGGGGTCCTACGAGCAGTACTTC
CASSPGLAGSYEQYF
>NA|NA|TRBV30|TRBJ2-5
TGTGCCTTTTCTAGGGCTCAAGAGACCCAGTACTTC
CAFSRAQETQYF
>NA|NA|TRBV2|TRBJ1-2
TGTGCCAGCAATGGTAACTATGGCTACACCTTC
CASNGNYGYTF
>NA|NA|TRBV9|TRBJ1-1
TGTGCCAGCAGCGTCTATAGGGGACAGAACACTGAAGCTTTCTTT
CASSVYRGQNTEAFF
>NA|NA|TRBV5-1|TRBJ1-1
TGCGCCAGCAGCTCGACGGCAGTGAACACTGAAGCTTTCTTT
CASSSTAVNTEAFF
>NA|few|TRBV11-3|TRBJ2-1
TGTGCCAGCAGCTTAGGGTACGAGCAGTTCTTC
CASSLGYEQFF
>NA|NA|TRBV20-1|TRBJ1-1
TGCAGTGCCGCCAGGGGCACTGAAGCTTTCTTT
CSAARGTEAFF
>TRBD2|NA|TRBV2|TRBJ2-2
TGTGCCAGCAGGGGGGAGCGGGGGACCCCGGGGACCGGGGAGCTGTTTTTT
CASRGERGTPGTGELFF
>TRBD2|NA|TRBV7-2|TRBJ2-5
TGTGCCAGCAGCTTAAGGCTAGCGGGGGTTCGGGAGACCCAGTACTTC
CASSLRLAGVRETQYF
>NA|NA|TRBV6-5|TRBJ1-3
TGTGCCAGCAGCAAGGGCAGCGGAAACACCATATATTTT
CASSKGSGNTIYF
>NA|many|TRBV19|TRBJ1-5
TGTGCCAGTAACCTCCGGGACGGCTATCAGCCCCAGCATTTT
CASNLRDGYQPQHF
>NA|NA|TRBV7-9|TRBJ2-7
TGTGCCAGCAACCTAGGGGTGGGGAAAGGCGAGCAGTACTTC
CASNLGVGKGEQYF
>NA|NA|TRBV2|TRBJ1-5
TGCGCCAGCAGACCCCAGGGAGTTGCCAATCAGCCCCAGCATTTT
CASRPQGVANQPQHF
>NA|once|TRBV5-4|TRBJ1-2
TGTGCCAGCAGCTTGGAGACGGGGGATGGCTACACCTTC
CASSLETGDGYTF
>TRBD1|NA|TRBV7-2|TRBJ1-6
TGTGCCAGCAGCGCGGGACAGTCGGAGGGTTCACCCCTCCACTTT
CASSAGQSEGSPLHF
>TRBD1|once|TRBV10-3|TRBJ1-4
TGTGCCATCGGGGGACAGCCCGCAACTAATGAAAAACTGTTTTTT
CAIGGQPATNEKLFF
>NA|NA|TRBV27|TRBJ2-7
TGTGCCAGCAGTCCTGAGGGGTACCGGGGCTACGAGCAGTACTTC
CASSPEGYRGYEQYF
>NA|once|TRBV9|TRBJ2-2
TGTGCCAGCAGCGTAGGCGGGGTGGTCGGGGAGCTGTTTTTT
CASSVGGVVGELFF
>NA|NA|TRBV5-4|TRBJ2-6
TGTGCCAGCAGCTCCGGGTCGGCCCGCTTCTCTGGGGCCAACGTCCTGACTTTC
CASSSGSARFSGANVLTF
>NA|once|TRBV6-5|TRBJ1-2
TGTGCCAGCAGTTACTTTTTGAACAAGGGGGGCTATGGCTACACCTTC
CASSYFLNKGGYGYTF
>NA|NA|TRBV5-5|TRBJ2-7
TGTGCCAGCAGCTTAACGGCCTCCTTCGAGCAGTACTTC
CASSLTASFEQYF
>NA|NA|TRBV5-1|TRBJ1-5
TGCGCCAGCAGCCCCGGGTCTAGCAATCAGCCCCAGCATTTT
CASSPGSSNQPQHF
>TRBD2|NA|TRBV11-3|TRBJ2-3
TGTGCCAGCAGCCGAAGAAAAGTAGCGGGGACAGATACGCAGTATTTT
CASSRRKVAGTDTQYF
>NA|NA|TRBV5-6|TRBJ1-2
TGTGCCAGCAGCTTGGAGGGCCCCCCGAGGAGATATGGCTACACCTTC
CASSLEGPPRRYGYTF
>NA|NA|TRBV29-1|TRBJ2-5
TGCAGCGTACAAACCGGGGGAAGGGGGACCCAGTACTTC
CSVQTGGRGTQYF
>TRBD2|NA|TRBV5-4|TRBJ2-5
TGTGCCAGCAGCCTCGGGCGGGGGTCAGGCCAAGAGACCCAGTACTTC
CASSLGRGSGQETQYF
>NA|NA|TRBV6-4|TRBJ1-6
TGTGCCAGCAGTGACTCCAGGGACGGGAATTCACCCCTCCACTTT
CASSDSRDGNSPLHF
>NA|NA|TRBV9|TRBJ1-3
TGTGCCAGCAGCGTAGACGGAAACACCATATATTTT
CASSVDGNTIYF
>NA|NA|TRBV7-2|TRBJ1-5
TGTGCCAGCAACTCGGGGGTTTATAGCAATCAGCCCCAGCATTTT
CASNSGVYSNQPQHF
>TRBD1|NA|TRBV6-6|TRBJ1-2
TGTGCCAGCAGTCCAAAACAGGGGCGCTATGGCTACACCTTC
CASSPKQGRYGYTF
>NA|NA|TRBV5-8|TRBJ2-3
TGTGCCAGCAGCTTAGGGGTCCAAGATACGCAGTATTTT
CASSLGVQDTQYF
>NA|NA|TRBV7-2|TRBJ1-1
TGTGCCAGCAGCTTAGCGGGGGGAAGCGCGACTGAAGCTTTCTTT
CASSLAGGSATEAFF
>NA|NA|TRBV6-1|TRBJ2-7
TGTGCCAGCAATAAAAGGGGCTTTAGGTACGAGCAGTACTTC
CASNKRGFRYEQYF
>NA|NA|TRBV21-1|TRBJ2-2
TGTGCCAGCAGCACTAAAAGGACAGGGCGAACCGGGGAGCTGTTTTTT
CASSTKRTGRTGELFF
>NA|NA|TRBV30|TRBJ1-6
TGTGCCTGGAGTCGCGGACCTAGCTCCTATAATTCACCCCTCCACTTT
CAWSRGPSSYNSPLHF
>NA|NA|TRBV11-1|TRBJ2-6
TGTGCCAGCATGTGGGTCGGGGCCAACGTCCTGACTTTC
CASMWVGANVLTF
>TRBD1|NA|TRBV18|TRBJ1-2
TGTGCCAGCTTCGAAGGACAGGGGGCTTATGGCTACACCTTC
CASFEGQGAYGYTF